Described below is a single T cell receptor beta chain sequence and its context. Its antigen is not yet known. No much larger clone is present one base from it, and per-base qualities are unavailable. The immunoSEQ Assay, a bias-controlled multiplex PCR, was used to amplify TCRbeta CDR3 regions from genomic DNA. The published analysis was carried out like this. Nucleated cell counts per sample were estimated from amplification of reference gene primers within the assay. To quantify the absolute abundance of each unique TCRbeta CDR3 rearrangement, sequence reads were collapsed and filtered. For each sample, productive Simpson clonality was calculated by taking the square root of Simpson's diversity index across productive rearrangements. TCRdb provides this immuneACCESS table in a form limited to in-frame rearrangements. Some clones are lacking; in checked studies, under half of them reflect an unresolved V gene, and why the rest are absent is not known. V, J and clone size derive from that table, while D and trimming were established from the DNA sequence. Counted in this sample were roughly 280,000 clones; 88% of them appeared once. Roughly 12% of the sample rests with the top ten.

This sample was included in a study of blood T cell repertoires in COVID-19 (dated by TCRdb to the early 2020s). In terms of the full investigation: Samples from collaborators originated in the United States, Italy and Spain and spanned both the acute and convalescent phases of COVID-19. The sample metadata nearly always contained a de-identified subject ID, COVID-19 status, age in years and sex. The material from the prospective study consisted of cDNA or gDNA derived from T cells, B-cell-depleted T cells, or PBMCs. Subjects who had been exposed to COVID-19, were actively infected with it, or had recovered from it provided the deeply sampled blood TCRbeta repertoires that made up the dataset. Where HLA class I and class II types were available, the types were taken from metadata supplied by the sample provider, not from assay-based typing. A freely available public database, intended as a resource for researchers studying the immune response to SARS-CoV-2, is where the repertoires were released. Samples were obtained from the ongoing ImmuneRACE study (first 160 participants) and from some 1,200 subjects provided by 6 global collaborators. Broad study findings and their caveats: How much clinical and demographic metadata was included differed by source and by participant, and the metadata was provided uncurated.

Measured from the cysteine to the phenylalanine, the CDR3 is 12 residues long. Of the read, only the CDR3 DNA is kept; its 36 bases are in frame from base 1. For CDR1 and CDR2, the germline V gene (reference sequence) lists SGHNT and YYREEE. V loses 3 bases, J loses 9 bases, and the germline ends lie 10 bases apart. In Seattle, one collaborating source enrolled patients while the infection was active and tracked those patients longitudinally over the course of disease. Whole blood was collected in K2EDTA tubes by collaborating institutions according to the institutions' own protocols. For TCRbeta analysis, collaborator samples were shipped as frozen whole blood, as isolated PBMCs, or as DNA extracted from either sample type.

The receptor's source is a woman younger than 45 with COVID-19, enrolled during active disease. The chain is assembled from TRBV5-4 and TRBJ2-1; matching of 6 bases hints at TRBD1 as the D gene. Sequenced material: peripheral blood. This receptor has the CDR3 CASSSGVGEQFF. At the DNA level, the sequence is TGTGCCAGCAGCTCAGGGGTAGGTGAGCAGTTCTTC.